This entry lists 13 T cell receptor beta chains sequenced from one sample in a study of blood T cell repertoires in COVID-19. Here immunoSEQ multiplex PCR was the method, and the copy in TCRdb shows in-frame clones only, minus some. The profile shows some 240,000 clones, roughly 90% of them singletons. Specimen: peripheral blood. These receptors originate from a man aged 60 to 75 who had recovered from COVID-19.

J is TRBJ2-1 and V is TRBV27; 11 bases are a match to TRBD2. The junction had 3 bases not matched to a gene; V was cut back by 3 bases and J by 2 bases. The CDR3 loop spans 16 amino acids. Germline CDR1 reads MNHEY; CDR2 reads SMNVEV (reference sequence). The CDR3 protein is CASSFSGRGPYNEQFF. CDR3 nucleotides: TGTGCCAGCAGTTTTAGCGGGAGGGGACCCTACAATGAGCAGTTCTTC.

The chain links TRBV2 to TRBJ1-5, with D perhaps matching TRBD1 (6 bases). CDR1 is SNHLY, CDR2 FYNNEI, per germline. The CDR3 is 16 amino acids. The V gene lost 0 bases and the J gene lost 9 bases, with 18 bases spanning the gap. CDR3 DNA sequence: TGTGCCAGCAGTGAAGCGCCCGGACAGCCCTTTCGGCCCCAGCATTTT. Translation: CASSEAPGQPFRPQHF.

The chain combines TRBV2 with TRBJ2-5; 14 bases fit TRBD2. Germline trimming cut 5 bases from V and 6 bases from J; bases unmatched to any gene: 8. The CDR3 totals 16 residues. Germline lookup yields CDR1 SNHLY and CDR2 FYNNEI. CDR3 in DNA: TGTGCCAGCAGTCACCGACTAGCGGGGGGGCTAAAGACCCAGTACTTC. Its protein product is CASSHRLAGGLKTQYF.

This clone showed up just once. The chain joins TRBV7-2 to TRBJ2-7; 11 bases are shared with TRBD1. The CDR3 length is 16 residues. Per germline, CDR1 SGHTA and CDR2 FQGNSA. J lost 3 bases, V lost 4 bases, and 8 bases had no gene match. CDR3 sequence: CASSSPRDRGIYEQYF. The CDR3 DNA reads as TGTGCCAGCAGCTCACCCCGGGACAGGGGGATCTACGAGCAGTACTTC. The full variable domain, rest sourced from reference TRBV7-2 and TRBJ2-7, is GAGVSQSPSNKVTEKGKDVELRCDPISGHTALYWYRQSLGQGLEFLIYFQGNSAPDKSGLPSDRFSAERTGGSVSTLTIQRTQQEDSAVYLCASSSPRDRGIYEQYFGPGTRLTVT.

The chain has TRBV24-1 and TRBJ2-5; D is uncertain. V was cut by 5 bases and J by 1 base, with 7 bases left in between. The CDR3 is 13 amino acids. Germline assignment: CDR1 KGHDR and CDR2 SFDVKD. The CDR3: CATSAPGQETQYF. The CDR3 coding sequence is TGTGCCACCAGTGCCCCAGGCCAAGAGACCCAGTACTTC.

This chain links TRBV7-8 with TRBJ2-7; D unresolved. The ends were cut back, 0 bases at V and 1 base at J, with 19 bases in the middle. CDR3 length: 18 residues. Germline-derived CDR1 and CDR2 are SGHVS and FQNEAQ. In DNA form, the CDR3 reads TGTGCCAGCAGCTTAGCGCTTTCAGGTTCCCTAAAGTCCTACGAGCAGTACTTC. This encodes CASSLALSGSLKSYEQYF.

In this sample, this clone turned up a few times. The J gene is TRBJ1-6, the V gene TRBV27; D is perhaps TRBD1 (5 bases). In germline, CDR1 is MNHEY, CDR2 SMNVEV (reference sequence). V lost 5 bases to trimming and J lost 5 bases, with 10 bases between them. The CDR3 spans 14 residues. CDR3 nucleotide sequence: TGTGCCAGCAGTAATGGGGGGAATAATTCACCCCTCCACTTT. Translation gives CASSNGGNNSPLHF.

The rearrangement joins TRBV27 to TRBJ1-3; 9 nucleotides align to TRBD1. CDR1 and CDR2 from the germline V gene are MNHEY and SMNVEV (reference sequence). The CDR3 runs 19 residues. V trimming: 1 base; J trimming: 2 bases; junction bases outside the gene matches: 12. CDR3 sequence: CASSLYGAPGQGPGNTIYF. CDR3 nucleotides: TGTGCCAGCAGTTTATACGGAGCCCCGGGACAGGGCCCTGGAAACACCATATATTTT.

The chain employs TRBV27 and TRBJ1-1; D remains ambiguous. CDR3 size: 15 residues. V lost 6 bases and J 5 bases, leaving 19 bases between the germline ends. CDR1 is MNHEY and CDR2 is SMNVEV in the germline V gene (reference sequence). The CDR3 region has the DNA TGTGCCAGCAGGTATGCAGCTGCCACGGGAACTGAAGCTTTCTTT. Amino acid sequence: CASRYAAATGTEAFF.

The chain recombines TRBV9 with TRBJ2-7; D remains ambiguous. CDR3 length: 13 residues. Germline CDR1 SGDLS, CDR2 YYNGEE. V lost 5 bases and J lost 2, with 11 bases in between. The DNA for the CDR3 is TGTGCCAGCAGAGACCGGGTCACCTACGAGCAGTACTTC. Protein: CASRDRVTYEQYF.

The V gene is TRBV27, the J gene TRBJ1-4; TRBD1 might be the D (6 bases). Germline V gives CDR1 MNHEY, CDR2 SMNVEV (reference sequence). The CDR3 runs 13 residues. V was cut by 6 bases and J by 7 bases, with 12 bases left in between. The CDR3 sequence is CASRGGASEKLFF. The CDR3, as DNA: TGTGCCAGCAGGGGGGGGGCGAGTGAAAAACTGTTTTTT.

This chain joins TRBV30 and TRBJ2-7; 10 nucleotides match TRBD2. Trimming took 2 bases from V and 2 from J; bases not matched to a gene: 6. This CDR3 region has 15 residues. Germline V gene lookup returns CDR1 GTSNPN and CDR2 SVGIG (reference sequence). The CDR3 here is CAWSTSGKIAYEQYF. The CDR3 DNA reads TGTGCCTGGAGTACTAGCGGGAAGATCGCCTACGAGCAGTACTTC.

V and J are TRBV24-1 and TRBJ1-2; the D is unclear. The germline CDR1 and CDR2 sequences are KGHDR and SFDVKD. The CDR3 consists of 13 residues. The V gene lost 4 bases and the J gene lost 6 bases, with 11 bases spanning the gap. CDR3 in DNA: TGTGCCACCAGTGACTCTAGAGTGGATGGCTACACCTTC. Protein product: CATSDSRVDGYTF.